This entry lists 7 T cell receptor beta chains sequenced from one sample in a study of identical twins. TCRdb reprocessed the 5' RACE reads with MiXCR, giving one entry per CDR3 protein. The profile shows a few hundred thousand distinct CDR3 sequences, approximately 14% of them singletons. The sample was also linked to a second study, of yellow fever vaccine responses in identical twins.

Source material: CD4+ T cells sorted from blood. The origin of the receptors is a woman in her late teens or twenties in good health.

This clonotype was counted between two and nine times. The chain has TRBV20-1 and TRBJ2-1, with 10 bases identical to TRBD2. The germline V gene encodes CDR1 DFQATT and CDR2 SNEGSKA (reference sequence). With V trimmed by 3 bases and J by 0 bases, 14 bases remained unmatched. This CDR3 is 19 amino acids long. CDR3 residues: CSARHLAGAFTSSYNEQFF. DNA of the CDR3: TGCAGTGCTAGGCACCTAGCGGGGGCCTTTACGAGCTCCTACAATGAGCAGTTCTTC.

The J gene is TRBJ2-1, the V gene TRBV29-1, with D possibly TRBD2 on 5 matching bases. The CDR3 has 12 residues. The V and J ends lost 6 bases and 9 bases respectively, with 15 bases between them. Germline-derived CDR1 and CDR2 are SQVTM and ANQGSEA. CDR3 sequence: CSVREISGEQFF. In DNA form, the CDR3 reads TGCAGCGTACGGGAAATCTCGGGTGAGCAGTTCTTC.

The V gene is TRBV6-2 or TRBV6-3, the J gene TRBJ1-1, with 8 nucleotides matching TRBD1. With 5 bases clipped from V and 4 bases from J, the junction kept 0 bases outside the gene matches. The CDR3 is 12 amino acids. Germline V gene sequence: CDR1 MNHEY, CDR2 SVGEGT. The CDR3 DNA reads TGTGCCAGCAGTACAGGGGGCACTGAAGCTTTCTTT. Amino acid sequence: CASSTGGTEAFF.

This clonotype was seen a few times. The rearrangement uses TRBV5-1 and TRBJ1-1; 9 nucleotides match TRBD1. This CDR3 comprises 15 residues. V dropped 6 bases and J dropped 7; count of bases not matched to a gene: 13. CDR1 SGHRS and CDR2 YFSETQ come from the germline V gene. CDR3 coding DNA: TGCGCCAGCAACCTTGGGACAGGGCGGGTTTTTGAAGCTTTCTTT. Amino acid sequence: CASNLGTGRVFEAFF.

This clonotype appeared a few times. The V and J genes are TRBV11-3 and TRBJ2-2; TRBD2 agrees at 13 bases. Germline V CDR1 and CDR2: SGHNT, YENEEA. The CDR3 runs to 16 residues. The ends lost 5 bases at V and 7 bases at J; junction bases unmatched: 7. In DNA form, the CDR3 reads TGTGCCAGCAGCCACGGACTAGCGGGAGCCCACGGGGAGCTGTTTTTT. Translated: CASSHGLAGAHGELFF.

The rearrangement joins TRBV20-1 to TRBJ2-5; TRBD2 agrees at 11 bases. V lost 2 bases and J lost 4; bases outside the gene matches: 3. There are 14 residues in the CDR3. Germline V gene sequence: CDR1 DFQATT, CDR2 SNEGSKA (reference sequence). CDR3 residues: CSARLAGGGETQYF. The CDR3 region has the DNA TGCAGTGCTAGACTAGCGGGGGGAGGAGAGACCCAGTACTTC.

There are many counts of this clonotype. In DNA, the CDR3 is TGCAGTGCTAGTTATAGCAATCAGCCCCAGCATTTT. It specifies CSASYSNQPQHF. This chain joins TRBV20-1 and TRBJ1-5; D is ambiguous. The germline V gene has CDR1 DFQATT and CDR2 SNEGSKA (reference sequence). V was trimmed by 3 bases and J by 0 bases, leaving 3 bases between them. The CDR3 is 12 amino acids.